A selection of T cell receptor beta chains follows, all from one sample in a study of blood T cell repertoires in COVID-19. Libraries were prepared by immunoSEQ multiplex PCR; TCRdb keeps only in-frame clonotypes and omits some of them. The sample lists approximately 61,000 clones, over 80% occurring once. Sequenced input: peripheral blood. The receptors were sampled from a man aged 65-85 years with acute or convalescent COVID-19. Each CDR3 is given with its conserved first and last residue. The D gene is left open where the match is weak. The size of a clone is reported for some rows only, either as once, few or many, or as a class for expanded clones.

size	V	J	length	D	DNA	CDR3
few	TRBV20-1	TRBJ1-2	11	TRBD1	TGCGCCTTGGGACAGGACTATGGCTACACCTTC	CALGQDYGYTF
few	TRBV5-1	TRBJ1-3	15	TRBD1	TGCGCCAGCAGCGGAGGAACAGGGGCTGGAAACACCATATATTTT	CASSGGTGAGNTIYF
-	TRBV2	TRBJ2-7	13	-	TGTGCCAGCAGTGAAAGGCTAGCCTACGAGCAGTACTTC	CASSERLAYEQYF
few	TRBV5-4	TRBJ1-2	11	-	TGTGCCAGCAGCTTGGGAGGTGGCTACACCTTC	CASSLGGGYTF
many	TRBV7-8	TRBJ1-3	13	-	TGTGCCAGCAGCTTCGAACAGAGAAACACCATATATTTT	CASSFEQRNTIYF
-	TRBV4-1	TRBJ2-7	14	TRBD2	TGCGCCAGCAGCCAAGAGGGACTAGGCTACGAGCAGTACTTC	CASSQEGLGYEQYF
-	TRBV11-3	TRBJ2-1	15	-	TGTGCCAGCAGCTTAGATCAGGGGGGAAACAATGAGCAGTTCTTC	CASSLDQGGNNEQFF
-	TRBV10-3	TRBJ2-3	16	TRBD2	TGTGCCATCAGTGAAGGACTAGCGGGAAGCACAGATACGCAGTATTTT	CAISEGLAGSTDTQYF
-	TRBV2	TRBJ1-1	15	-	TGTGCCAGCAGTGTCCAGGGATTCACCAACACTGAAGCTTTCTTT	CASSVQGFTNTEAFF
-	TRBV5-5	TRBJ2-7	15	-	TGTGCCAGCAGCTTGGTTGGGACACCCACCTACGAGCAGTACTTC	CASSLVGTPTYEQYF
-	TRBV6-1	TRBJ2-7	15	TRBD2	TGTGCCAGCAGTAAACTTAGCGGGGGAGAATACGAGCAGTACTTC	CASSKLSGGEYEQYF
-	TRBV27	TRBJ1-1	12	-	TGTGCCAGCAGTGGCAAGAACACTGAAGCTTTCTTT	CASSGKNTEAFF
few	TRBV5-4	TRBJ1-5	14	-	TGTGCCAGCAGCTTGGAGGGGAGCAATCAGCCCCAGCATTTT	CASSLEGSNQPQHF
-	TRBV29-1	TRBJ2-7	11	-	TGCAGCGTTGACAGGGCTGGCGAGCAGTACTTC	CSVDRAGEQYF
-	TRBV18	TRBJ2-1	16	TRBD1	TGTGCCAGCTCACCCGGACAGGTCTCCTCCTACAATGAGCAGTTCTTC	CASSPGQVSSYNEQFF
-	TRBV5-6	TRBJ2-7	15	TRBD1	TGTGCCAGCAGCGCCCTGACAGGGCCCTCCTACGAGCAGTACTTC	CASSALTGPSYEQYF
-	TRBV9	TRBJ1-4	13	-	TGTGCCAGCAGCGTAGGTGGGGGCGAAAAACTGTTTTTT	CASSVGGGEKLFF